A selection of T cell receptor beta chains follows, all from one sample in a study of CD8 T cells in Susac syndrome. Each CDR3 protein is one row after TCRdb ran MiXCR on the immunoSEQ multiplex PCR reads. Of 160,000 or so distinct CDR3 sequences listed, 95% are singletons. The specimen was CD8+ T cells from PBMCs. These receptors originate from a human donor with multiple sclerosis. The CDR3 runs from the conserved cysteine through the conserved F or W. D genes are given only for firm matches. Clone size is stated in some rows and not others, as once, few, many or a class when expanded.

TRBJ2-1 | - | - | 15 | TRBV27 | TGTGCCAGCAGTTTATATGGTGTTTCGCTCAATGAGCAGTTCTTC | CASSLYGVSLNEQFF
TRBJ1-5 | once | - | 14 | TRBV24-1 | TGTGCCACCAGTGCTCCGGACAGTTCGCAGCCCCAGCATTTT | CATSAPDSSQPQHF
TRBJ2-5 | - | - | 17 | TRBV29-1 | TGCAGCGTTGAAGATAGAGTAGCGGACGGGGGCGGGAAGACCCAGTACTTC | CSVEDRVADGGGKTQYF
TRBJ2-1 | - | - | 15 | TRBV9 | TGTGCCAGCAACGCCCTGGGGGATGCCTACAATGAGCAGTTCTTC | CASNALGDAYNEQFF
TRBJ2-3 | - | - | 15 | TRBV7-9 | TGTGCCAGCAGCTTAGGTTCAGGAAGCACAGATACGCAGTATTTT | CASSLGSGSTDTQYF
TRBJ2-5 | - | - | 15 | TRBV27 | TGTGCCAGCAGTTTAGCCTCCAGGGGGGTCAAGACCCAGTACTTC | CASSLASRGVKTQYF
TRBJ2-7 | - | - | 14 | TRBV9 | TGTGCCAGCAGCGTAGGGGGAAATGCCTACGAGCAGTACTTC | CASSVGGNAYEQYF
TRBJ2-7 | - | TRBD1 | 14 | TRBV5-1 | TGCGCCAGCAGCTTTCGGACAGGCTGGCGGGAGCAGTACTTC | CASSFRTGWREQYF
TRBJ1-2 | - | - | 14 | TRBV16 | TGTGCCAGCAGCCAATCCGTCTGGGACTATGGCTACACCTTC | CASSQSVWDYGYTF
TRBJ1-1 | - | - | 13 | TRBV3-1 | TGTGCCAGCAGCCCCCTCTCTAACACTGAAGCTTTCTTT | CASSPLSNTEAFF
TRBJ2-1 | - | - | 11 | TRBV7-3 | TGTGCCAGCAGTTCCGACAATGAGCAGTTCTTC | CASSSDNEQFF
TRBJ2-1 | - | - | 15 | TRBV2 | TGTGCCAGCAGTTTCTATGCGGCCTCCTACAATGAGCAGTTCTTC | CASSFYAASYNEQFF
TRBJ1-1 | - | - | 12 | TRBV20-1 | TGCAGTGCTAGAGAAACACACACTGAAGCTTTCTTT | CSARETHTEAFF
TRBJ2-3 | - | - | 14 | TRBV2 | TGTGCCAGCAAGACGGGAACTAGCACAGATACGCAGTATTTT | CASKTGTSTDTQYF
TRBJ2-7 | - | TRBD1 | 15 | TRBV3-1 | TGTGCCAGCAGCCAAGGGATCGGACAGGGCTACGAGCAGTACTTC | CASSQGIGQGYEQYF
TRBJ1-2 | - | - | 15 | TRBV14 | TGTGCCAGCAGCCTCCTTCCAGGACCTGTCTATGGCTACACCTTC | CASSLLPGPVYGYTF
TRBJ1-1 | - | - | 16 | TRBV7-9 | TGTGCCAGCAGCTTAGTTATTGGGCAGATGAACACTGAAGCTTTCTTT | CASSLVIGQMNTEAFF
TRBJ2-1 | - | TRBD2 | 12 | TRBV20-1 | TGCAGTGCTCTGACTAGCCCCAATGAGCAGTTCTTC | CSALTSPNEQFF
TRBJ2-1 | - | - | 12 | TRBV29-1 | TGCAGCTTGATTGGGCTGGGCAATGAGCAGTTCTTC | CSLIGLGNEQFF
TRBJ2-1 | - | - | 13 | TRBV6-1 | TGTGCCAGCTTACAGCGGGCCCACAATGAGCAGTTCTTC | CASLQRAHNEQFF
TRBJ1-1 | once | TRBD1 | 15 | TRBV28 | TGTGCCAGCAGCCGCCCCCACAGGGGGGACACTGAAGCTTTCTTT | CASSRPHRGDTEAFF
TRBJ1-1 | - | - | 14 | TRBV7-2 | TGTGCCAGCAGCTTGGTTGGGGTAAACACTGAAGCTTTCTTT | CASSLVGVNTEAFF
TRBJ2-5 | - | TRBD1 | 15 | TRBV28 | TGTGCCAGCAGTGAGTTGGGGACAGGCCAAGAGACCCAGTACTTC | CASSELGTGQETQYF
TRBJ2-1 | - | - | 12 | TRBV5-6 | TGTGCCAGCAGCTTGCCTAACAATGAGCAGTTCTTC | CASSLPNNEQFF
TRBJ2-6 | - | TRBD1 | 18 | TRBV7-9 | TGTGCCAGCAGAGAAACAGGGGGCTGGGCTTCTGGGGCCAACGTCCTGACTTTC | CASRETGGWASGANVLTF
TRBJ2-7 | - | - | 14 | TRBV25-1 | TGTGCCAGCGGAGGGACAGACTGCGCCAGAGAGCAGTACTTC | CASGGTDCAREQYF
TRBJ2-7 | - | TRBD2 | 15 | TRBV4-1 | TGCGCCAGCAGCCAAGTATTAGCGGGAGCATACGAGCAGTACTTC | CASSQVLAGAYEQYF
TRBJ2-2 | - | - | 15 | TRBV20-1 | TGCAGTGCTAGAGATGTAGGGACGAACACCGGGGAGCTGTTTTTT | CSARDVGTNTGELFF
TRBJ1-1 | - | - | 13 | TRBV29-1 | TGCAGCGCTCCGGACGGACTGAACACTGAAGCTTTCTTT | CSAPDGLNTEAFF
TRBJ2-3 | - | TRBD2 | 15 | TRBV7-9 | TGTGCCAGCAGCTTAATCACTAGCGGCACAGATACGCAGTATTTT | CASSLITSGTDTQYF
TRBJ2-7 | once | - | 12 | TRBV28 | TGTGCCAGCAGTTTTCCCTCCTGGGAGCAGTACTTC | CASSFPSWEQYF
TRBJ2-5 | - | TRBD2 | 14 | TRBV12-3/TRBV12-4 | TGTGCCAGCAGACCACTAGCGGGAGAAGAGACCCAGTACTTC | CASRPLAGEETQYF
TRBJ1-2 | - | - | 11 | TRBV20-1 | TGCAGTGCTAGCCCCTTGAGGGGCTACACCTTC | CSASPLRGYTF
TRBJ2-5 | - | - | 17 | TRBV7-9 | TGTGCCAGCAGCCCACGGACTACCCCGGCTCTTAGCGAGACCCAGTACTTC | CASSPRTTPALSETQYF
TRBJ2-7 | - | TRBD1 | 14 | TRBV20-1 | TGCAGTGTTTTCACGGACAGGCTGACCTACGAGCAGTACTTC | CSVFTDRLTYEQYF
TRBJ2-7 | - | - | 12 | TRBV6-5 | TGTGCCAGCAGTTCCGAGGGCTACGAGCAGTACTTC | CASSSEGYEQYF
TRBJ1-1 | - | - | 17 | TRBV20-1 | TGCAGTGCCAGGGGTCCCGTTGACAGACTGGAGAGCACTGAAGCTTTCTTT | CSARGPVDRLESTEAFF
TRBJ2-5 | once | TRBD2 | 14 | TRBV10-2 | TGCGCCAGCCGAGACGGGACTACTAAAGAGACCCAGTACTTC | CASRDGTTKETQYF
TRBJ2-1 | - | TRBD2 | 15 | TRBV7-8 | TGTGCCAGCCAAAACAGCGGGGGAACCTACAATGAGCAGTTCTTC | CASQNSGGTYNEQFF
TRBJ2-7 | once | TRBD1 | 15 | TRBV28 | TGTGCCAGCACCCCCGGCGGCAGGGGGCTTTCCGAGCAGTACTTC | CASTPGGRGLSEQYF
TRBJ2-1 | - | - | 13 | TRBV27 | TGTGCCAGCAGTTCGGGGAGTTACAATGAGCAGTTCTTC | CASSSGSYNEQFF
TRBJ2-1 | - | - | 14 | TRBV12-3/TRBV12-4 | TGTGCCAGCAGCCTCCTCGGGATCTACAATGAGCAGTTCTTC | CASSLLGIYNEQFF